The clone carrying this T cell receptor beta chain was found a few times. The antigen remains undetermined. The CDR3 length is 16 residues. The trim removed 0 bases at V and 1 base at J, leaving 6 bases unmatched. Germline values: CDR1 SGDLS, CDR2 YYNGEE. The donors were healthy bone marrow donors. The sample comes from a study of cytomegalovirus exposure and HLA in healthy donors. Study details: HLA-typed donors contributed 80 million or so unique TCRs, which were held in an early data release. Study findings and constraints: As a later analysis showed, a missense DCLRE1C variant was linked to trimming of TCR beta V- and J-genes. What TCR beta sequences reportedly achieved was accurate prediction of HLA-A and HLA-B alleles in most subjects.

13 Jbeta primers and 60 Vbeta primers were used for the PCR. The method was immunoSEQ multiplex PCR; TCRdb's version includes in-frame clones alone and lacks a portion of them. The sample has around 140,000 clones, around 80% seen once. The specimen sequenced was PBMCs. The chain joins TRBV9 to TRBJ1-1; 7 bases map to TRBD1. This TCR was sampled from a man aged 35 to 55 in good health and CMV-seronegative. The CDR3 DNA follows: TGTGCCAGCAGCGTAGGAACAGGGGTCGGGAACACTGAAGCTTTCTTT. It encodes CASSVGTGVGNTEAFF.